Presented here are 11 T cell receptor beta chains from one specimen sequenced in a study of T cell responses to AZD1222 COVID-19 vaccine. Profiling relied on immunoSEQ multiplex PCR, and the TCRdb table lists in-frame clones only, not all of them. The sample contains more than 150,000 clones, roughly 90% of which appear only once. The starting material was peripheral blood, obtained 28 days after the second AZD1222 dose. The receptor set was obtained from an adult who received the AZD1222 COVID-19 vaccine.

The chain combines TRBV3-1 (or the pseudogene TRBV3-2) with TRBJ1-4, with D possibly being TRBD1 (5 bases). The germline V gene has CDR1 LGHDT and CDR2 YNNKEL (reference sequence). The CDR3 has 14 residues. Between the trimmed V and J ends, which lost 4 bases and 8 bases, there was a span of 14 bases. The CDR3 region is CASSRLVGTEKLFF. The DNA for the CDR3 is TGTGCCAGCAGCCGCTTGGTGGGGACGGAAAAACTGTTTTTT.

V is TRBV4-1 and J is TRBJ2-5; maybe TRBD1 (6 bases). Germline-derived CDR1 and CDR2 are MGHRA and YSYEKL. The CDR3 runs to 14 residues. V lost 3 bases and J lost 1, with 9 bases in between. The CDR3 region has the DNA TGCGCCAGCAGCCAGGGACAAATCCAAGAGACCCAGTACTTC. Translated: CASSQGQIQETQYF.

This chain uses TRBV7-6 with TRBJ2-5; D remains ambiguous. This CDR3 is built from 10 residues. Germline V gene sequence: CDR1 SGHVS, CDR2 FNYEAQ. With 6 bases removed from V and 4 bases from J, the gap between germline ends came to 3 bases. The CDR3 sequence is CASRGETQYF. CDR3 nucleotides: TGTGCCAGCAGGGGAGAGACCCAGTACTTC. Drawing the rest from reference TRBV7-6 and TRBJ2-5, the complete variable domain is GAGVSQSPRYKVTKRGQDVALRCDPISGHVSLYWYRQALGQGPEFLTYFNYEAQQDKSGLPNDRFSAERPEGSISTLTIQRTEQRDSAMYRCASRGETQYFGPGTRLLVL.

The CDR3 DNA reads as TGTGCCACCAGCAGAGATATCGGGAACTATGGCTACACCTTC. This translates into CATSRDIGNYGYTF. The chain has TRBV15 and TRBJ1-2; D remains ambiguous. The CDR3 consists of 14 residues. Germline CDR1 is LNHNV and CDR2 is YYDKDF (reference sequence). V lost 0 bases and J 2 bases, leaving 7 bases between the germline ends.

The CDR3 DNA follows: TGTGCCAGCATGCGGTTGAACACTGAAGCTTTCTTT. It specifies CASMRLNTEAFF. The chain is built from TRBV27 and TRBJ1-1; D gene unclear. With 7 bases removed from V and 0 bases from J, the gap between germline ends came to 6 bases. In germline, CDR1 is MNHEY, CDR2 SMNVEV (reference sequence). This CDR3 spans 12 amino acids.

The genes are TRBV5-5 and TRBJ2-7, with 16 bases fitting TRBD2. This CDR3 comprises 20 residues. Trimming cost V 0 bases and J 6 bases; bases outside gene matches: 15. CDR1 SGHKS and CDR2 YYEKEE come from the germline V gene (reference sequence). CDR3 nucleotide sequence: TGTGCCAGCAGCTTGGTCAGGGTGGGGACTAGCGGGAGGGCCCAGGTCGAGCAGTACTTC. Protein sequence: CASSLVRVGTSGRAQVEQYF.

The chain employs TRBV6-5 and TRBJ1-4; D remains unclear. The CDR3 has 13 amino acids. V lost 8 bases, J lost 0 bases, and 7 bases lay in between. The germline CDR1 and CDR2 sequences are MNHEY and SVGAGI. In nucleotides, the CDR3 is TGTGCCAGCCTCGACACAACTAATGAAAAACTGTTTTTT. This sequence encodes CASLDTTNEKLFF.

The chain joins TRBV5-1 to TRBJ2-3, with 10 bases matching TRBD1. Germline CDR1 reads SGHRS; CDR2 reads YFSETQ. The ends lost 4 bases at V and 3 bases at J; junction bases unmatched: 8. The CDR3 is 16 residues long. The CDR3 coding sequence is TGCGCCAGCAGCACCTTGACAGGGGGCGGAACAGATACGCAGTATTTT. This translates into CASSTLTGGGTDTQYF.

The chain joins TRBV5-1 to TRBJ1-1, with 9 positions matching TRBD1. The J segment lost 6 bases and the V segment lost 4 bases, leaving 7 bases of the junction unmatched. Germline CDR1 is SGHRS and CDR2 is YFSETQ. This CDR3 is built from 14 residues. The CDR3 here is CASSVDRGGPEAFF. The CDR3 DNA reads TGCGCCAGCAGCGTGGACAGGGGAGGGCCTGAAGCTTTCTTT. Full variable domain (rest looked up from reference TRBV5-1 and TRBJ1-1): KAGVTQTPRYLIKTRGQQVTLSCSPISGHRSVSWYQQTPGQGLQFLFEYFSETQRNKGNFPGRFSGRQFSNSRSEMNVSTLELGDSALYLCASSVDRGGPEAFFGQGTRLTVV.

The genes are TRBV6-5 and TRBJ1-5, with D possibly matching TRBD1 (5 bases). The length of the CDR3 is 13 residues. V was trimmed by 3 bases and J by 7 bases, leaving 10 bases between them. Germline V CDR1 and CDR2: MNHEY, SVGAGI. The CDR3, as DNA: TGTGCCAGCAGTTATATTAGGGGCCAGCCCCAGCATTTT. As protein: CASSYIRGQPQHF.

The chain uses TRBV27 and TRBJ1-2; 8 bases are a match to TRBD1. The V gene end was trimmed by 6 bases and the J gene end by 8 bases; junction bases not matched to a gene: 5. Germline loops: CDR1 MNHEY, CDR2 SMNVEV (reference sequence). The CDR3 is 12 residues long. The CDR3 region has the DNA TGTGCCAGCAGAGGGACAGGTGGCGGCTACACCTTC. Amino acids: CASRGTGGGYTF.